This T cell receptor (beta chain) was identified in a study of T cell changes during pregnancy in multiple sclerosis. Libraries were prepared by immunoSEQ multiplex PCR; TCRdb keeps only in-frame clonotypes and omits some of them. The table shows tens of thousands of clones, with roughly 90% occurring only once. The germline V gene has CDR1 GTSNPN and CDR2 SVGIG (reference sequence). The V end lost 2 bases, the J end lost 1 base, and 8 bases lay between the germline ends. This CDR3 has 13 amino acids. The count of this clone is one. The chain carries TRBV30 and TRBJ1-1; D might be TRBD1 (6 bases). The sample in question was CD8+ T cells from peripheral blood mononuclear cells, obtained in the third trimester of pregnancy. This sequence was found in a female donor with multiple sclerosis, enrolled in a pregnancy study. The CDR3 sequence is CAWSMTGNTEAFF. The CDR3 DNA sequence: TGTGCCTGGAGTATGACAGGGAACACTGAAGCTTTCTTT.